The 27 T cell receptor beta chains given below trace back to one sample, sequenced in a study of blood T cell repertoires in COVID-19. The method was immunoSEQ multiplex PCR; TCRdb's version includes in-frame clones alone and lacks a portion of them. The sample records roughly 90,000 clones, about 83% being singletons. Sequencing input: peripheral blood. These receptors were obtained from a woman between 65 and 79 years old with acute or convalescent COVID-19.

The rearrangement links TRBV4-1 to TRBJ2-7; 7 bases fit TRBD1. Germline CDR1 MGHRA, CDR2 YSYEKL. CDR3 length: 15 amino acids. V was clipped by 0 bases and J by 2 bases; unmatched bases: 4. CDR3 amino acids: CASSQDPGGTYEQYF. The CDR3 DNA follows: TGCGCCAGCAGCCAAGATCCAGGGGGTACCTACGAGCAGTACTTC.

This clone was seen only once. The chain couples TRBV19 to TRBJ2-3; 8 positions agree with TRBD1. From germline, CDR1 is LNHDA and CDR2 SQIVND (reference sequence). The CDR3 spans 14 residues. Trimming removed 9 bases from V and 3 bases from J; junction bases left unmatched: 8. For the CDR3, the DNA is TGTGCCAGCTTAGACAGGGGTAGAACAGATACGCAGTATTTT. Its translation is CASLDRGRTDTQYF.

This clone is a singleton in its sample. This rearrangement joins TRBV12-3 or TRBV12-4 to TRBJ1-4, with TRBD1 identical over 10 bases. The length of the CDR3 is 13 residues. Trimming cost V 5 bases and J 8 bases; bases outside gene matches: 2. The chain's CDR3 is CASSRQGAEKLFF. Written as DNA, the CDR3 is TGTGCCAGCAGTCGACAGGGGGCGGAAAAACTGTTTTTT.

The chain recombines TRBV3-1 (or the pseudogene TRBV3-2) with TRBJ1-1; no firm D call. This CDR3 spans 16 amino acids. From germline, CDR1 is LGHDT and CDR2 YNNKEL (reference sequence). V gave up 0 bases and J gave up 0 bases, with 11 bases separating them. This chain's CDR3 is CASSQEGYSMNTEAFF. The CDR3 DNA sequence: TGTGCCAGCAGCCAAGAAGGTTACAGCATGAACACTGAAGCTTTCTTT.

The gene calls are TRBV29-1 and TRBJ2-5, with a weak D call TRBD2 (7 bases). The germline V gene encodes CDR1 SQVTM and CDR2 ANQGSEA. The germline V and J ends were trimmed by 7 bases and 1 base, with 10 bases remaining between them. The CDR3 runs to 12 residues. The CDR3 protein is CSAGGFQETQYF. The CDR3 nucleotides are TGCAGCGCGGGGGGCTTCCAAGAGACCCAGTACTTC.

The gene calls are TRBV5-1 and TRBJ2-5, with no clear D. Germline V gives CDR1 SGHRS, CDR2 YFSETQ. CDR3 length: 13 residues. V gave up 1 base and J gave up 0 bases, with 4 bases separating them. CDR3 region: CASSLQDQETQYF. The CDR3 DNA sequence: TGCGCCAGCAGCTTGCAGGACCAAGAGACCCAGTACTTC.

The gene calls are TRBV18 and TRBJ1-6; 8 nucleotides align to TRBD1. Trimming took 6 bases from V and 8 from J; bases not matched to a gene: 6. In germline, CDR1 is KGHSH, CDR2 LQKENI. This CDR3 is 14 amino acids long. CDR3 residues: CASSRTGGDSPLHF. The CDR3 DNA follows: TGTGCCAGCTCCCGAACAGGGGGGGATTCACCCCTCCACTTT.

This clone has just one count. The chain links TRBV24-1 to TRBJ2-3; 12 bases align to TRBD2. From germline, CDR1 is KGHDR and CDR2 SFDVKD. The CDR3 has 14 amino acids. V lost 7 bases, J lost 3 bases, and 1 base stayed unmatched. Here the CDR3 reads CATSTSGGTDTQYF. In DNA, the CDR3 is TGTGCCACCAGCACTAGCGGGGGGACAGATACGCAGTATTTT.

In its sample, this clone was seen a few times. The chain carries TRBV5-1 and TRBJ1-4; D is possibly TRBD1 (5 bases). This CDR3 contains 15 residues. Trimming removed 0 bases at V and 0 bases at J, with 6 bases between. Germline assignment: CDR1 SGHRS and CDR2 YFSETQ. For the CDR3, the DNA is TGCGCCAGCAGCTTGGGGGGCACAACTAATGAAAAACTGTTTTTT. Translating gives CASSLGGTTNEKLFF.

The chain uses TRBV6-6 and TRBJ1-5; possible D gene TRBD1, 5 bases. The CDR3 consists of 15 residues. The V and J ends lost 0 bases and 4 bases respectively, with 10 bases between them. In germline, CDR1 is MNHNY, CDR2 SVGAGI (reference sequence). The CDR3 bases are TGTGCCAGCAGTTACTCCTTACAGGAAAATCAGCCCCAGCATTTT. Translating it yields CASSYSLQENQPQHF.

The V call is TRBV15, the J call TRBJ1-1, with TRBD1 matching 7 bases. With V trimmed by 1 base and J by 2 bases, 4 bases remained unmatched. Germline V gene lookup returns CDR1 LNHNV and CDR2 YYDKDF (reference sequence). This CDR3 has 15 residues. The CDR3 coding sequence is TGTGCCACCAGCAGAGCCAGGACAGGAAACACTGAAGCTTTCTTT. Its protein product is CATSRARTGNTEAFF.

The chain joins TRBV20-1 to TRBJ1-6; 8 nucleotides agree with TRBD1. Germline CDR1 reads DFQATT; CDR2 reads SNEGSKA (reference sequence). The length of the CDR3 is 11 residues. The junction had 6 bases not matched to a gene; V was cut back by 6 bases and J by 14 bases. The CDR3 DNA follows: TGCAGTGCAAGCTCGACAGGGGCCCTCCACTTT. This codes for CSASSTGALHF.

In this sample, this clone turned up once. This chain links TRBV5-1 with TRBJ2-1, with D hard to call. CDR3 length equals 12 residues. In germline, CDR1 is SGHRS, CDR2 YFSETQ. V lost 4 bases to trimming and J lost 4 bases, with 6 bases between them. This CDR3 is CASSDNYNEQFF. Here the CDR3 DNA reads TGCGCCAGCAGCGACAATTACAATGAGCAGTTCTTC.

V and J are TRBV3-1 (or the pseudogene TRBV3-2) and TRBJ1-2; a possible D gene is TRBD1 (6 bases). Germline assignment: CDR1 LGHDT and CDR2 YNNKEL (reference sequence). Trimming stripped 1 base from V and 4 bases from J, with 13 bases between. The CDR3 has 15 residues. In DNA, the CDR3 is TGTGCCAGCAGCCAAGGAAACAGGGAATTCTATGGCTACACCTTC. Protein product: CASSQGNREFYGYTF.

The chain is built from TRBV5-1 and TRBJ2-3; 7 bases agree with TRBD1. The J segment lost 10 bases and the V segment lost 1 base, leaving 6 bases of the junction unmatched. The CDR3 contains 13 residues. Looked up from germline, CDR1 is SGHRS and CDR2 is YFSETQ. Written as DNA, the CDR3 is TGCGCCAGCAGCTTGATAGGACAGGAGGCGCAGTATTTT. Protein: CASSLIGQEAQYF.

The chain uses TRBV6-1 and TRBJ1-2; D remains unclear. This CDR3 spans 15 amino acids. The ends were cut back, 1 base at V and 0 bases at J, with 9 bases in the middle. Germline values: CDR1 MNHNS, CDR2 SASEGT. As DNA, the CDR3 is TGTGCCAGCAGTGAAGTGGATAGCGCTAACTATGGCTACACCTTC. It translates to CASSEVDSANYGYTF.

This clone has just one count. V usage is TRBV27 and J usage is TRBJ2-2; no reliable D call. Germline CDR1 reads MNHEY; CDR2 reads SMNVEV (reference sequence). V was shortened by 3 bases and J by 2 bases, with 4 bases between the two germline ends. This CDR3 is built from 13 residues. The CDR3 is CASSFFNTGELFF. The DNA of the CDR3 is TGTGCCAGCAGTTTCTTTAACACCGGGGAGCTGTTTTTT.

Points on this clone: The sample holds other DNA sequences that translate to the same CDR3. V usage is TRBV7-3 and J usage is TRBJ2-1; TRBD2 aligns across 11 bases. The CDR3 totals 15 residues. In germline, CDR1 is SGHTA, CDR2 FQGTGA. The ends lost 2 bases at V and 4 bases at J; junction bases unmatched: 1. CDR3 sequence (DNA): TGTGCCAGCAGCTTACTAGCGGGGGGATACAATGAGCAGTTCTTC. It yields the protein CASSLLAGGYNEQFF. The full variable domain, rest sourced from reference TRBV7-3 and TRBJ2-1, is GAGVSQTPSNKVTEKGKYVELRCDPISGHTALYWYRQSLGQGPEFLIYFQGTGAADDSGLPNDRFFAVRPEGSVSTLKIQRTERGDSAVYLCASSLLAGGYNEQFFGPGTRLTVL.

The rearrangement joins TRBV7-3 to TRBJ2-1; 8 bases agree with TRBD2. The CDR3 is 14 residues long. The V gene's germline CDR1 is SGHTA and CDR2 FQGTGA. J was trimmed by 6 bases and V by 10 bases; bases with no gene match: 11. CDR3 sequence: CATSRGDPINEQFF. CDR3 sequence (DNA): TGTGCCACTTCGCGGGGGGACCCCATCAATGAGCAGTTCTTC.

The rearrangement uses TRBV9 and TRBJ2-3; TRBD2 matches 9 bases. Germline CDR1 and CDR2: SGDLS and YYNGEE. V was clipped by 0 bases and J by 6 bases; unmatched bases: 8. The CDR3 spans 16 residues. CDR3 sequence reads: CASSVVGGGAVDTQYF. DNA for the CDR3: TGTGCCAGCAGCGTAGTAGGCGGGGGGGCCGTGGATACGCAGTATTTT.

The chain is built from TRBV19 and TRBJ2-7; the match to TRBD2 covers 14 bases. Losses at the gene ends were 7 bases for V and 3 bases for J; bases not matched to a gene: 8. The CDR3 consists of 16 residues. Germline V CDR1 and CDR2: LNHDA, SQIVND (reference sequence). The CDR3 DNA follows: TGTGCCAGTAAGAAGGGACTAGCGGGGGAGAGCTACGAGCAGTACTTC. Translation: CASKKGLAGESYEQYF.

In the case of this clone: Within the sample, other DNA sequences also encode this same CDR3. This chain connects TRBV5-1 to TRBJ1-1; TRBD1 agrees at 7 bases. In germline, CDR1 is SGHRS, CDR2 YFSETQ. CDR3 size: 15 residues. V was clipped by 0 bases and J by 2 bases; unmatched bases: 4. CDR3 DNA: TGCGCCAGCAGCTTGGGGGGGACAGCCAACACTGAAGCTTTCTTT. The encoded protein is CASSLGGTANTEAFF.

This clone was observed a handful of times. The chain links TRBV27 to TRBJ1-5, with D possibly matching TRBD1 (5 bases). CDR1 and CDR2 from the germline V gene are MNHEY and SMNVEV (reference sequence). V was cut by 4 bases and J by 4 bases, with 17 bases left in between. CDR3 size: 16 residues. CDR3 protein: CASSSIGTSGNQPQHF. CDR3 sequence (DNA): TGTGCCAGCAGTTCCATTGGGACCAGCGGGAATCAGCCCCAGCATTTT.

The chain is built from TRBV7-6 and TRBJ1-2, with D perhaps TRBD1 (5 bases). Germline loops: CDR1 SGHVS, CDR2 FNYEAQ. CDR3 length: 13 residues. V dropped 8 bases and J dropped 2 bases, with 12 bases sitting between them. The CDR3, as DNA: TGTGCCAGCGCCCTTGGGGGGAACTATGGCTACACCTTC. It codes for CASALGGNYGYTF.

The chain couples TRBV5-1 to TRBJ1-4; TRBD1 agrees at 7 bases. Germline trimming cut 3 bases from V and 7 bases from J; bases unmatched to any gene: 9. This CDR3 has 15 amino acids. Per germline, CDR1 SGHRS and CDR2 YFSETQ. The chain's CDR3 is CASSSTGDSTEKLFF. Written as DNA, the CDR3 is TGCGCCAGCAGCTCCACAGGGGACTCTACTGAAAAACTGTTTTTT. Full variable domain (outside the CDR3, taken from reference TRBV5-1 and TRBJ1-4): KAGVTQTPRYLIKTRGQQVTLSCSPISGHRSVSWYQQTPGQGLQFLFEYFSETQRNKGNFPGRFSGRQFSNSRSEMNVSTLELGDSALYLCASSSTGDSTEKLFFGSGTQLSVL.

V and J are TRBV19 and TRBJ1-1; maybe TRBD1 (6 bases). The CDR3 is 14 residues long. CDR1 LNHDA and CDR2 SQIVND come from the germline V gene (reference sequence). Trimming shortened V by 2 bases and J by 4 bases, and 11 bases separated the two germline ends. Here the CDR3 DNA reads TGTGCCAGTAGTATACAGGGGTGGGGCACTGAAGCTTTCTTT. It yields the protein CASSIQGWGTEAFF.

This clone was recorded once. The chain combines TRBV30 with TRBJ2-7; D not resolved. The CDR3 is 14 amino acids. Trimming cost V 0 bases and J 7 bases, with 16 bases left between them. Germline lookup yields CDR1 GTSNPN and CDR2 SVGIG (reference sequence). The CDR3 DNA follows: TGTGCCTGGAGTGTAAATAATGGAGCGACTGAGCAGTACTTC. Protein: CAWSVNNGATEQYF.